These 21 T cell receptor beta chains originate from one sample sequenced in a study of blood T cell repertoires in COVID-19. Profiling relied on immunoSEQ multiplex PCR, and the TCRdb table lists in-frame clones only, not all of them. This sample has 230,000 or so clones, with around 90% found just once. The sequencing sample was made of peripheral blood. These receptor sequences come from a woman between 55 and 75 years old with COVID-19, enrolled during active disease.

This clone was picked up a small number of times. The DNA for the CDR3 is TGTGCCAGCTCTTCAGGGACAGGGGAAGAAAAACTGTTTTTT. Encoded protein: CASSSGTGEEKLFF. The V call is TRBV18, the J call TRBJ1-4; 10 bases map to TRBD1. This CDR3 spans 14 amino acids. Germline CDR1 reads KGHSH; CDR2 reads LQKENI. V lost 6 bases to trimming and J lost 8 bases; unmatched junction nucleotides: 6.

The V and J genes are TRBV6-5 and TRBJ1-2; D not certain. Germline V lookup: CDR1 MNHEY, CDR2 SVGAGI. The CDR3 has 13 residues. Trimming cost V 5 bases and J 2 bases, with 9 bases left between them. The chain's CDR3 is CASSRSGNYGYTF. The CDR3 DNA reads TGTGCCAGCAGTAGGTCCGGGAACTATGGCTACACCTTC.

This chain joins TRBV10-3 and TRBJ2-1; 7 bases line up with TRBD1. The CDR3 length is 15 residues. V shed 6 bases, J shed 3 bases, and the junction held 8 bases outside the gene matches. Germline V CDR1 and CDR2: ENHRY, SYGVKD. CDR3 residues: CAIRPLAGGYNEQFF. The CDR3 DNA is TGTGCCATCAGGCCCTTGGCAGGGGGCTACAATGAGCAGTTCTTC.

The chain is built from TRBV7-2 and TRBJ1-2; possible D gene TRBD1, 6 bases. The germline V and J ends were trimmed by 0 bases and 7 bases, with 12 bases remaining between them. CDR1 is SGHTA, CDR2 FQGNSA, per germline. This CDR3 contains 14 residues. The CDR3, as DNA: TGTGCCAGCAGCTTAGCGCTAAAAGGGGGTGGCTACACCTTC. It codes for CASSLALKGGGYTF.

CDR3 in amino acids: CASSGLAGEYNEQFF. In nucleotides, the CDR3 is TGTGCCAGCAGCGGACTAGCGGGGGAGTACAATGAGCAGTTCTTC. The chain employs TRBV7-2 and TRBJ2-1, with 13 positions matching TRBD2. Germline CDR1 and CDR2: SGHTA and FQGNSA. The CDR3 is 15 residues long. V gave up 5 bases and J gave up 4 bases; unmatched junction bases: 2. Full variable domain (outside the CDR3, taken from reference TRBV7-2 and TRBJ2-1): GAGVSQSPSNKVTEKGKDVELRCDPISGHTALYWYRQSLGQGLEFLIYFQGNSAPDKSGLPSDRFSAERTGGSVSTLTIQRTQQEDSAVYLCASSGLAGEYNEQFFGPGTRLTVL.

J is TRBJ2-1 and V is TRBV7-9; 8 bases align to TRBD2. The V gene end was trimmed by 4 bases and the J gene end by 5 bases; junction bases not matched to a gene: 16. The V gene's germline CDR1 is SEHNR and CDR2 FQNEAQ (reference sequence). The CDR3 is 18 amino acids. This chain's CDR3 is CASSSPMGGTRVHNEQFF. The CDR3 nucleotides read TGTGCCAGCAGCTCCCCAATGGGGGGGACTAGAGTCCACAATGAGCAGTTCTTC.

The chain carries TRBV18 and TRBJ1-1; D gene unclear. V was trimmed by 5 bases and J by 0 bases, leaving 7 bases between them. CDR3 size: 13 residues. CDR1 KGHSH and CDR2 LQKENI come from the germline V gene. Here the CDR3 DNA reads TGTGCCAGCTCAGGTCAGATGAACACTGAAGCTTTCTTT. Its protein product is CASSGQMNTEAFF.

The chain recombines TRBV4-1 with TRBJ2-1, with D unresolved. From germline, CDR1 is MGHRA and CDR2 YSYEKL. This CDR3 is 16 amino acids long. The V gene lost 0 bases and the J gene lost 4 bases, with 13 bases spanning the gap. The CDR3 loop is CASSQDRVSLYNEQFF. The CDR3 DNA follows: TGCGCCAGCAGCCAAGATCGGGTTTCCCTTTACAATGAGCAGTTCTTC.

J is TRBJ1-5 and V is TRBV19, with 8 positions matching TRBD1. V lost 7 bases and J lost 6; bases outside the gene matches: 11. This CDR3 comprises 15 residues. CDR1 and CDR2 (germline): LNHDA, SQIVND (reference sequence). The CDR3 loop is CASIKAGGGGQPQHF. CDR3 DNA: TGTGCCAGTATAAAGGCAGGGGGCGGGGGTCAGCCCCAGCATTTT.

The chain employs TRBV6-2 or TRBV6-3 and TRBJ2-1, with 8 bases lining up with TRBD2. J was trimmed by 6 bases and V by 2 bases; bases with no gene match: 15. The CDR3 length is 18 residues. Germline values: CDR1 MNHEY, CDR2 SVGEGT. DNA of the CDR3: TGTGCCAGCAGTTACCCCCCCTTTTTAGCGGGGTCTCCCAATGAGCAGTTCTTC. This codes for CASSYPPFLAGSPNEQFF.

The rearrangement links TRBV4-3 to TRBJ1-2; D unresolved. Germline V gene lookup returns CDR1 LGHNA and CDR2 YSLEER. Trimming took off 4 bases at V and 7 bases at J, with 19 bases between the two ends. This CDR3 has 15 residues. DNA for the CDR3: TGCGCCAGCAGCCCGACGAGCGTGGAAACGAGTGGCTACACCTTC. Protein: CASSPTSVETSGYTF.

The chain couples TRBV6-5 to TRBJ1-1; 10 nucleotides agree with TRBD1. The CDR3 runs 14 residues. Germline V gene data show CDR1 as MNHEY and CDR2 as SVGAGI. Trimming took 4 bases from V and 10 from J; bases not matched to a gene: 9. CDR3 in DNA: TGTGCCAGCAGTTCGGGACAGGGGACCCAGGGAGCTTTCTTT. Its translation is CASSSGQGTQGAFF.

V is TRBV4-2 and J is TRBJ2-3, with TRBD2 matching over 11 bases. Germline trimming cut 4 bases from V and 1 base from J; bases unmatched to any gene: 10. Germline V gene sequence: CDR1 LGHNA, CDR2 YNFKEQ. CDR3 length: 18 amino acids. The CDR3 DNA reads TGTGCCAGCAGCCTCGAGGGGACGACTAGCGGGGGCACAGATACGCAGTATTTT. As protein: CASSLEGTTSGGTDTQYF.

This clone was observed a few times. The CDR3 sequence is CASSLRFGQGKTEAFF. In DNA, the CDR3 is TGTGCCAGCAGCTTAAGATTCGGACAGGGGAAGACTGAAGCTTTCTTT. This chain uses TRBV7-9 with TRBJ1-1; 9 bases align to TRBD1. This CDR3 contains 16 residues. Germline assignment: CDR1 SEHNR and CDR2 FQNEAQ (reference sequence). Germline trimming cut 2 bases from V and 5 bases from J; bases unmatched to any gene: 9.

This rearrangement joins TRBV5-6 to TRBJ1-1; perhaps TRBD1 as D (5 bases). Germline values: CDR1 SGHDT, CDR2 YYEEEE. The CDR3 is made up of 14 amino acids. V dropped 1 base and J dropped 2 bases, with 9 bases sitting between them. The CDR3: CASSLWRGNTEAFF. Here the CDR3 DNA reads TGTGCCAGCAGCTTGTGGAGGGGAAACACTGAAGCTTTCTTT.

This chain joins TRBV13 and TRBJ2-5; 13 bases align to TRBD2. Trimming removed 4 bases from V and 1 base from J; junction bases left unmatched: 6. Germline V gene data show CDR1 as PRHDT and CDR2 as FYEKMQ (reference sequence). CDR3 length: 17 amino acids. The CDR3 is CASSSRLAGGFQETQYF. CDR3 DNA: TGTGCCAGCAGCTCAAGACTAGCGGGGGGCTTCCAAGAGACCCAGTACTTC.

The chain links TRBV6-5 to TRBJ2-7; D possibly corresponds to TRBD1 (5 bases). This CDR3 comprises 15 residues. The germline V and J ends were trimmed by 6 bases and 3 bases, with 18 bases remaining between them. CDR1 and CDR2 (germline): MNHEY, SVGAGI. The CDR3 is CASRFGRGSFYEQYF. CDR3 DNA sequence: TGTGCCAGCAGGTTTGGAAGGGGATCCTTCTACGAGCAGTACTTC.

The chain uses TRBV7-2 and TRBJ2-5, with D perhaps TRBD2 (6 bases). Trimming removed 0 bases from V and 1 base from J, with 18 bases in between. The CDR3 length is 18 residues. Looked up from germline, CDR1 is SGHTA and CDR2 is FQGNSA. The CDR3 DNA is TGTGCCAGCAGCTTAGCTCCGGGGTCTAGCGCTGCCCAAGAGACCCAGTACTTC. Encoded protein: CASSLAPGSSAAQETQYF.

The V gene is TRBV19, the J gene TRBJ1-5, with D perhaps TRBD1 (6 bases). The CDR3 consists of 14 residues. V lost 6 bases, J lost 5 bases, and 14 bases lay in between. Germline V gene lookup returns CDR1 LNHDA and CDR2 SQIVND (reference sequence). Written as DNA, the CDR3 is TGTGCCAGTAGCAGGGGTGTTACTTATCAGCCCCAGCATTTT. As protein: CASSRGVTYQPQHF.

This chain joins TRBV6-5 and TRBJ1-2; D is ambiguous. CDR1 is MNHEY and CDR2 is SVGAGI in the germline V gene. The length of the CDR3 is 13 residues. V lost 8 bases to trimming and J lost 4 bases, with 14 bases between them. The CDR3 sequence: CASQALNGYGYTF. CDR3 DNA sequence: TGTGCCAGCCAGGCATTGAACGGCTATGGCTACACCTTC.

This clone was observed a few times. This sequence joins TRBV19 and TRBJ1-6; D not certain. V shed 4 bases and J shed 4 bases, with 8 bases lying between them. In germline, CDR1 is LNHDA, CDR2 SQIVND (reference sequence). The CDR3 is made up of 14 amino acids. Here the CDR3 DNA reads TGTGCCAGTAGTAGTAGAGAATATAATTCACCCCTCCACTTT. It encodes CASSSREYNSPLHF.